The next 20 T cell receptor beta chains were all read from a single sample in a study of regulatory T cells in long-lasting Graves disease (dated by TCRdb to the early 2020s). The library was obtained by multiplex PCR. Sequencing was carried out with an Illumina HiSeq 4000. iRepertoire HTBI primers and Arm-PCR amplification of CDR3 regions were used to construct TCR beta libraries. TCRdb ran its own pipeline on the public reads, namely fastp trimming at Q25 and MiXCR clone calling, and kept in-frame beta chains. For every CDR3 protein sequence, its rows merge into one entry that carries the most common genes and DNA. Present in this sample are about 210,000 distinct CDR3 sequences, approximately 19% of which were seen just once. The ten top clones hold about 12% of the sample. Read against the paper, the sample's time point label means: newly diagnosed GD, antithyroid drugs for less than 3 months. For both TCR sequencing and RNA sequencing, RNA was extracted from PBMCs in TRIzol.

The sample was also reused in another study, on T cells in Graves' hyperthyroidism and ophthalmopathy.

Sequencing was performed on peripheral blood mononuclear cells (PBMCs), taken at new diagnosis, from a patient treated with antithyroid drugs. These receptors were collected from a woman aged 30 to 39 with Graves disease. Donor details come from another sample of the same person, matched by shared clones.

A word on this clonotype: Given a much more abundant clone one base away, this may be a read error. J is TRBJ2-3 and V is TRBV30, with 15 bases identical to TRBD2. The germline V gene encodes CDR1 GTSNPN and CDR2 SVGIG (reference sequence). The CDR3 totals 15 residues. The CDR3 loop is CAWSAGLAGGSTQCF. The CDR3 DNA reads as TGTGCCTGGAGCGCGGGACTAGCGGGAGGATCTACGCAGTGTTTT.

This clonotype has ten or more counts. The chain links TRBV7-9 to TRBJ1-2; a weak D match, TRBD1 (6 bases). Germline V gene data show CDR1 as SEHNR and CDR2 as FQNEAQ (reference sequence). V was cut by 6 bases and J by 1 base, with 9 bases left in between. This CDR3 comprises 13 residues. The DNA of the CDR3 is TGTGCCAGCAGTTTGGACAGTAACTATGGCTACACCTTC. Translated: CASSLDSNYGYTF.

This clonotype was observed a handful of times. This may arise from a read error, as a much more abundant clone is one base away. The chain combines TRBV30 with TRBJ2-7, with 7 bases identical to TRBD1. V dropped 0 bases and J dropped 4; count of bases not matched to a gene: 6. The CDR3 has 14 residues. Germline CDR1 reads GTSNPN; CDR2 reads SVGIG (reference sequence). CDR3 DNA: TGTGCCTGGAGTGTAAACAGGGGACAATACGAGCAGTACTTC. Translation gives CAWSVNRGQYEQYF.

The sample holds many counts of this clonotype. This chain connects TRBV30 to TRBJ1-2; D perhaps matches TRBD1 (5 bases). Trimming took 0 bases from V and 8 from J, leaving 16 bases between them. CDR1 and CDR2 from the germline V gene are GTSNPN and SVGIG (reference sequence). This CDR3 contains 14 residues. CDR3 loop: CAWSVTSGVGGYTF. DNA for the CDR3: TGTGCCTGGAGTGTGACCTCGGGGGTGGGAGGCTACACCTTC. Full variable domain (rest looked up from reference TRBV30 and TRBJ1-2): SQTIHQWPATLVQPVGSPLSLECTVEGTSNPNLYWYRQAAGRGLQLLFYSVGIGQISSEVPQNLSASRPQDRQFILSSKKLLLSDSGFYLCAWSVTSGVGGYTFGSGTRLTVV.

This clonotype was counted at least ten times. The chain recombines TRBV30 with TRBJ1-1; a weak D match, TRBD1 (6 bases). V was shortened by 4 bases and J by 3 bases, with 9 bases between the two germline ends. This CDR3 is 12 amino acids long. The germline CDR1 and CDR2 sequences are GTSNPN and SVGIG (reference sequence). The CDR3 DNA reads TGTGCCTGGATTCAGGGGTACACTGAAGCTTTCTTT. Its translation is CAWIQGYTEAFF.

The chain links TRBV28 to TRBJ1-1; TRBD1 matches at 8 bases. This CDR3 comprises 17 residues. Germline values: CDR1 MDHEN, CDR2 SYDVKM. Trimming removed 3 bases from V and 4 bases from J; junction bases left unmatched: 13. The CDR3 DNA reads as TGTGCCAGCAGTTTGGACAGGGCTCGAATAAGGGGCACTGAAGCTTTCTTT. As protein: CASSLDRARIRGTEAFF.

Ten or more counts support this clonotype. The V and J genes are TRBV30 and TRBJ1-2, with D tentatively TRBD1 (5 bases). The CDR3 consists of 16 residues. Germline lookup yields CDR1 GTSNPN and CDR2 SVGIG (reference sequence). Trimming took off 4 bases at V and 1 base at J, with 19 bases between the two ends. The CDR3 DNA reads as TGTGCCTGGACCCAACTCCTGACAGCCAGTAACTATGGCTACACCTTC. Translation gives CAWTQLLTASNYGYTF.

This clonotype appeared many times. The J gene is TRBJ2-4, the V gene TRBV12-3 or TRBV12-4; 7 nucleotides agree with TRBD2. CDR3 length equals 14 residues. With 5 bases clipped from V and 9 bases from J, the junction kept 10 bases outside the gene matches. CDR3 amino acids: CASSPPLGGSIQYF. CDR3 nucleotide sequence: TGTGCCAGCAGTCCGCCCCTCGGGGGGAGCATTCAGTACTTC.

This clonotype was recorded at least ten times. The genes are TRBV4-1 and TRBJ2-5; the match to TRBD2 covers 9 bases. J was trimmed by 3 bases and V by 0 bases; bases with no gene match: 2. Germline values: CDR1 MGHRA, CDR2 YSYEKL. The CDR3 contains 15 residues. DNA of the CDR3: TGCGCCAGCAGCCAAGATAGCGGGAGAGAAGAGACCCAGTACTTC. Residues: CASSQDSGREETQYF.

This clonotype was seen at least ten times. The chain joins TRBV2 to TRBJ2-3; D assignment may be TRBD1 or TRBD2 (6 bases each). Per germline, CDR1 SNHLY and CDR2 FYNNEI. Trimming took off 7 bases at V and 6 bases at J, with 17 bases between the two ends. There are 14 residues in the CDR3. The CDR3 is CASTPKGGGDTQYF. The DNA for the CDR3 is TGTGCCAGCACCCCAAAAGGAGGGGGGGATACGCAGTATTTT.

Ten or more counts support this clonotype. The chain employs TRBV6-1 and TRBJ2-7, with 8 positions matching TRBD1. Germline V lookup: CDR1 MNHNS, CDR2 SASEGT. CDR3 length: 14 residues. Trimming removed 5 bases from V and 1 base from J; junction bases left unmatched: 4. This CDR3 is CASSTGTGSYEQYF. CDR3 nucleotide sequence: TGTGCCAGCAGTACCGGGACAGGTTCCTACGAGCAGTACTTC.

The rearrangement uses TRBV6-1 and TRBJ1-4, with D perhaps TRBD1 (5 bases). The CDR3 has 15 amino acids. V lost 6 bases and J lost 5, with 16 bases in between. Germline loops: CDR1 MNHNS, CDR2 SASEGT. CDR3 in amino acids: CASSRSGTQNEKLFF. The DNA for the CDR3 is TGTGCCAGCAGCAGAAGCGGGACCCAAAATGAAAAACTGTTTTTT.

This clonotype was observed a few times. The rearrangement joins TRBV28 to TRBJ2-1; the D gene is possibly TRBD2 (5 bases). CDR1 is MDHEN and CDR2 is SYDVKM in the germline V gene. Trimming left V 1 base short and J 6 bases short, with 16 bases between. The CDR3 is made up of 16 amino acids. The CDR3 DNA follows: TGTGCCAGCAGTTTATTTAAGCGGTCGGGCGGCAATGAGCAGTTCTTC. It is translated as CASSLFKRSGGNEQFF.

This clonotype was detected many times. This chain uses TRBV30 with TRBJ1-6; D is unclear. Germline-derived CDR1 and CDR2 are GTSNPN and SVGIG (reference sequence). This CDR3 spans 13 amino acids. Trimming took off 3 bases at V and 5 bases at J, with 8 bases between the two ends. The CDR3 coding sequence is TGTGCCTGGAGACCCGATAATAATTCACCCCTCCACTTT. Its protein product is CAWRPDNNSPLHF. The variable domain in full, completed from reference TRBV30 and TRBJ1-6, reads SQTIHQWPATLVQPVGSPLSLECTVEGTSNPNLYWYRQAAGRGLQLLFYSVGIGQISSEVPQNLSASRPQDRQFILSSKKLLLSDSGFYLCAWRPDNNSPLHFGNGTRLTVT.

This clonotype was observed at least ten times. CDR3 sequence reads: CASSHGGGNTEAFF. The CDR3 nucleotides read TGTGCCAGCAGCCACGGGGGGGGGAACACTGAAGCTTTCTTT. The genes are TRBV14 and TRBJ1-1, with D possibly being TRBD1 (5 bases). There are 14 residues in the CDR3. The ends were cut back, 3 bases at V and 1 base at J, with 9 bases in the middle. CDR1 and CDR2 from the germline V gene are SGHDN and FVKESK.

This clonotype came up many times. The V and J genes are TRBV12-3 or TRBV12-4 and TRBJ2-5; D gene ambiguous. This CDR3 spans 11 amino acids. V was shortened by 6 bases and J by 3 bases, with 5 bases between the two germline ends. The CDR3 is CASSPKETQYF. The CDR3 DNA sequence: TGTGCCAGCAGCCCCAAAGAGACCCAGTACTTC.

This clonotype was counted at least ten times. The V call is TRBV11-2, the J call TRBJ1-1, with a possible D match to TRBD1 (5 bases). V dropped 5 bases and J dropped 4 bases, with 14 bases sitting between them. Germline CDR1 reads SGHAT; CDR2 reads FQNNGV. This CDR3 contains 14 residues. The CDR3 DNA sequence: TGTGCCAGCAGCCAAGGGTGGGGCGGCACTGAAGCTTTCTTT. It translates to CASSQGWGGTEAFF.

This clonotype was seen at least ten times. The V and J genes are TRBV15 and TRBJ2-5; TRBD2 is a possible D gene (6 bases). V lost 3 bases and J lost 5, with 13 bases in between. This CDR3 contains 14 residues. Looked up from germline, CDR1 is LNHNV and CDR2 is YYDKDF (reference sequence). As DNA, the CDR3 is TGTGCCACCAGCAGGGGGGACTCTGTGGAGACCCAGTACTTC. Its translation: CATSRGDSVETQYF.

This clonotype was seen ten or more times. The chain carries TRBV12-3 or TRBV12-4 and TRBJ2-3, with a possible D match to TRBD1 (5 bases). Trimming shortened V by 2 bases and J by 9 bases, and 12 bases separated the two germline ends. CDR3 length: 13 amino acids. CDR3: CASSLLGVPTQYF. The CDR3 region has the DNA TGTGCCAGCAGTTTATTAGGGGTGCCGACGCAGTATTTT.

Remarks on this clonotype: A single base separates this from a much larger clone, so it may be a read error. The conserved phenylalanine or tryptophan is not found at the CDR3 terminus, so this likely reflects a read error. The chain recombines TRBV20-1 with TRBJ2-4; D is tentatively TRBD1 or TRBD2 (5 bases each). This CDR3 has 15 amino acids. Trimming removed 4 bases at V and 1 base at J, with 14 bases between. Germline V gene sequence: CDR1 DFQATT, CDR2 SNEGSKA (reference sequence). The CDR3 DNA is TGCAGTGCTACTACTCAAGGGGAGGCCAAAAACATTCAGTACTCC. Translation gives CSATTQGEAKNIQYS.